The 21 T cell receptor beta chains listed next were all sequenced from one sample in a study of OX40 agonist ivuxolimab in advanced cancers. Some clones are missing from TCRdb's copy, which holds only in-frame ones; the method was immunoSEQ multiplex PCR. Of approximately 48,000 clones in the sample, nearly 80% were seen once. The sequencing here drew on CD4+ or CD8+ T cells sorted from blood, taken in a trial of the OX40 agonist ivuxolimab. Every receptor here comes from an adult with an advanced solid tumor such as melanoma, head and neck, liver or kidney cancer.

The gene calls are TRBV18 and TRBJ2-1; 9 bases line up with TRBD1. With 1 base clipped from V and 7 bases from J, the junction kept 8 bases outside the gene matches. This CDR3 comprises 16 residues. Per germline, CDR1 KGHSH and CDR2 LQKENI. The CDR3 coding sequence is TGTGCCAGCTCACCACTAGGGACAGGGATTGAGAATGAGCAGTTCTTC. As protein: CASSPLGTGIENEQFF.

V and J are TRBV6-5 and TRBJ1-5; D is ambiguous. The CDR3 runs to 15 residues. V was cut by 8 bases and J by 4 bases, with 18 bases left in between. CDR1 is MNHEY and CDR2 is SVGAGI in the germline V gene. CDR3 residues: CASSLSRQANQPQHF. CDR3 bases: TGTGCCAGCTCCCTATCTAGGCAGGCTAATCAGCCCCAGCATTTT.

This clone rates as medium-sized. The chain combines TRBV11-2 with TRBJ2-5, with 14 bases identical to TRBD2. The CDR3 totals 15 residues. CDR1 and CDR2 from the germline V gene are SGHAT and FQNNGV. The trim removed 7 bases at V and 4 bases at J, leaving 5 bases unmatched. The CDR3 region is CASTLGLAGAETQYF. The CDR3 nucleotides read TGTGCCAGCACCCTGGGACTAGCGGGAGCAGAGACCCAGTACTTC.

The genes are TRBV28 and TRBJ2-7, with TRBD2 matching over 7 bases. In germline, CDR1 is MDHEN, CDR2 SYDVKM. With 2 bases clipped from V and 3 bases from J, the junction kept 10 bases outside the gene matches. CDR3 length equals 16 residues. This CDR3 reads CASSLASSGSNYEQYF. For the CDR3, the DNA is TGTGCCAGCAGTTTAGCGTCTAGCGGTTCGAACTACGAGCAGTACTTC.

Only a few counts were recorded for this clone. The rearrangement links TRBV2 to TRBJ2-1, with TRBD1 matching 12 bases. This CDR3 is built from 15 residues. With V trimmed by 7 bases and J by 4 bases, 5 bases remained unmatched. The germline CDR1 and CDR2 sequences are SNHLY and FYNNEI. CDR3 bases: TGTGCCAGCAAGAGGGGACAGGGGGCTTACAATGAGCAGTTCTTC. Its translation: CASKRGQGAYNEQFF.

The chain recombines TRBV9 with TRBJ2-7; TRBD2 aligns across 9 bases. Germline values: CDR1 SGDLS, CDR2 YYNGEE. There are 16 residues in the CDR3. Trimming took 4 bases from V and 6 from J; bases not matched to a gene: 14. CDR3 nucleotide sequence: TGTGCCAGCAGCCCCCATTTAGCTAGCGGGACGGGCGAGCAGTACTTC. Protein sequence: CASSPHLASGTGEQYF.

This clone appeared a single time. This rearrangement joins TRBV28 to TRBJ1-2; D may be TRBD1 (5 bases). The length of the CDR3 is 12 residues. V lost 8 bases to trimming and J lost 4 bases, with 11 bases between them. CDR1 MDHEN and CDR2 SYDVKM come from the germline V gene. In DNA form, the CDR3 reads TGTGCCAGCTCTCGACAGTTCTATGGCTACACCTTC. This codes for CASSRQFYGYTF.

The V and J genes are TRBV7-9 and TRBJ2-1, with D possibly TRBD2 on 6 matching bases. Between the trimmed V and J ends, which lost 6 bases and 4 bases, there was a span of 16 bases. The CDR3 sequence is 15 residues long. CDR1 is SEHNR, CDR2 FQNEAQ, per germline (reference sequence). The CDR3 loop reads CASSSAGMFYNEQFF. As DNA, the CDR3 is TGTGCCAGCAGTTCAGCGGGCATGTTTTACAATGAGCAGTTCTTC.

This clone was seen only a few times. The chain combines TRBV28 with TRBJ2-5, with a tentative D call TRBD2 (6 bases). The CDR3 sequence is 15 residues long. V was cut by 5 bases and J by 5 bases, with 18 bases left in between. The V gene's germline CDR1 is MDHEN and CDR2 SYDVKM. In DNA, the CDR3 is TGTGCCAGCAGTCACACGAGGGGCGCGGGGGAGACCCAGTACTTC. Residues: CASSHTRGAGETQYF.

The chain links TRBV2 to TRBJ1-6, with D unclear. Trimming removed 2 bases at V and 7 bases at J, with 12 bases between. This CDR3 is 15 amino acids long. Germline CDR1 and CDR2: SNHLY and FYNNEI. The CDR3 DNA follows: TGTGCCAGCAGTGAAAGGAGAACAGACAATTCACCCCTCCACTTT. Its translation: CASSERRTDNSPLHF.

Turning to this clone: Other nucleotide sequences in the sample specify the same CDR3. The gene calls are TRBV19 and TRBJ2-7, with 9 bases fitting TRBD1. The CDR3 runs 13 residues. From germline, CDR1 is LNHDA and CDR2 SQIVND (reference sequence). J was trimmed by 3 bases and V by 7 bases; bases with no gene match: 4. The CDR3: CASKGTGSYEQYF. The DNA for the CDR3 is TGTGCCAGTAAAGGGACAGGGAGCTACGAGCAGTACTTC.

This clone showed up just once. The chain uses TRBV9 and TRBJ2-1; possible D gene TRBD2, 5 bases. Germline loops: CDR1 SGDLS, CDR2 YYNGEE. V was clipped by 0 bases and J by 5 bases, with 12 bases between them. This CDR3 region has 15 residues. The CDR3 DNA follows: TGTGCCAGCAGCGTAGCGGGGAACGGTAACAATGAGCAGTTCTTC. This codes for CASSVAGNGNNEQFF.

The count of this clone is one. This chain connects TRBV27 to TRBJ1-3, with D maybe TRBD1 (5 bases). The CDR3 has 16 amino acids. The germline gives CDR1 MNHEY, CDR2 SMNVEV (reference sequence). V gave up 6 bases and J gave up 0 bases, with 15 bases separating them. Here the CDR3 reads CASSPSSGSSGNTIYF. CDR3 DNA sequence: TGTGCCAGCAGCCCTTCGTCAGGGTCCTCTGGAAACACCATATATTTT.

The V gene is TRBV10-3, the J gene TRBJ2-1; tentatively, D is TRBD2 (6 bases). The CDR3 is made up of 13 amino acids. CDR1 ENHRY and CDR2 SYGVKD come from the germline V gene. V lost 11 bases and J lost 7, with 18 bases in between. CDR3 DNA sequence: TGTGCCTCCGGAGGGTCAAGGGAGAATGAGCAGTTCTTC. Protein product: CASGGSRENEQFF.

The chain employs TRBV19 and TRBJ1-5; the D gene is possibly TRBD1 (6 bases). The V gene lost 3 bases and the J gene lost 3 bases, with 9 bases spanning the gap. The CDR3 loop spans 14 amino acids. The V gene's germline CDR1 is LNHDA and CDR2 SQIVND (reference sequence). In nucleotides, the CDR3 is TGTGCCAGTAGTATTAGGGGGACCAATCAGCCCCAGCATTTT. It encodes CASSIRGTNQPQHF.

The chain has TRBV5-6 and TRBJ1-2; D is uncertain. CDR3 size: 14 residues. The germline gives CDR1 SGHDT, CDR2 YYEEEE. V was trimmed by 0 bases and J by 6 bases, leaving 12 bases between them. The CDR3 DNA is TGTGCCAGCAGCTTGGTGCGGTCCGGGCATGGCTACACCTTC. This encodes CASSLVRSGHGYTF.

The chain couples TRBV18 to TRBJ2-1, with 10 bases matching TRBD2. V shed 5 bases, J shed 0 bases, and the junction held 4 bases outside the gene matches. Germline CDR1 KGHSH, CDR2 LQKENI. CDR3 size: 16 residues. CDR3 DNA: TGTGCCAGCTCAACACTAGCGGGGACCTCCTACAATGAGCAGTTCTTC. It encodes CASSTLAGTSYNEQFF.

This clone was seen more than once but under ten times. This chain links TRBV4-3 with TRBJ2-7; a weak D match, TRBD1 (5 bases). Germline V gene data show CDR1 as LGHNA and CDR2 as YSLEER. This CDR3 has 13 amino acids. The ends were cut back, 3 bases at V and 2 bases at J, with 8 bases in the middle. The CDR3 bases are TGCGCCAGCAGCCATGACAGAACCTACGAGCAGTACTTC. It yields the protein CASSHDRTYEQYF.

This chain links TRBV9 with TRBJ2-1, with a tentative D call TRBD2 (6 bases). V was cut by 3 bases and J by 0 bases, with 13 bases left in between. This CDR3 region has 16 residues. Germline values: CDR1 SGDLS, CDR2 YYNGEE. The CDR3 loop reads CASSGFLASSYNEQFF. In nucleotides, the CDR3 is TGTGCCAGCAGCGGTTTCCTAGCGTCCTCCTACAATGAGCAGTTCTTC.

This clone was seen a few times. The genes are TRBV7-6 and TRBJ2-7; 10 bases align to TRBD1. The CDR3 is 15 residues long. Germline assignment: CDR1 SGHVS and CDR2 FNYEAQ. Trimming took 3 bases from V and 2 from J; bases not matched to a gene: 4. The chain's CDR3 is CASSLRTGGPYEQYF. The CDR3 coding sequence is TGTGCCAGCAGCTTGAGGACAGGGGGGCCCTACGAGCAGTACTTC. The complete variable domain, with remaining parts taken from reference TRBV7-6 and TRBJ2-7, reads GAGVSQSPRYKVTKRGQDVALRCDPISGHVSLYWYRQALGQGPEFLTYFNYEAQQDKSGLPNDRFSAERPEGSISTLTIQRTEQRDSAMYRCASSLRTGGPYEQYFGPGTRLTVT.

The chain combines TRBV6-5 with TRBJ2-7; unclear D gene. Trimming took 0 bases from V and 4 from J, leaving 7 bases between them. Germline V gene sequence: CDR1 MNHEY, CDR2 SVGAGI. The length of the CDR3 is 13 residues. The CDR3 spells CASSYSYKYEQYF. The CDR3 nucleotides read TGTGCCAGCAGTTACTCTTACAAATACGAGCAGTACTTC.